Below, 30 T cell receptor beta chains from the same sample are listed, as sequenced in a study of T cells after yellow fever vaccination. TCRdb redid the calling of the 5' RACE reads with MiXCR, one entry per CDR3 protein. The sample lists some 240,000 distinct CDR3 sequences; about 5.2% were seen once. The sample was CD4+ T cells sorted from PBMCs, taken on the day of the yellow fever booster vaccination. The source is a man younger than 30 who received the YFV17D yellow fever vaccine.

This clonotype was seen ten or more times. The chain's CDR3 is CASSFSRGDEQYF. The CDR3 region has the DNA TGTGCCAGCAGCTTTAGCAGGGGGGACGAGCAGTACTTC. The J gene is TRBJ2-7, the V gene TRBV7-2, with D possibly TRBD1 on 7 matching bases. V shed 3 bases and J shed 5 bases, with 11 bases lying between them. Germline CDR1 and CDR2: SGHTA and FQGNSA. The CDR3 contains 13 residues. The full variable domain, completed using reference TRBV7-2 and TRBJ2-7, is GAGVSQSPSNKVTEKGKDVELRCDPISGHTALYWYRQSLGQGLEFLIYFQGNSAPDKSGLPSDRFSAERTGGSVSTLTIQRTQQEDSAVYLCASSFSRGDEQYFGPGTRLTVT.

The chain employs TRBV12-3 or TRBV12-4 and TRBJ1-5; D remains unclear. The V gene lost 2 bases and the J gene lost 7 bases, with 6 bases spanning the gap. The length of the CDR3 is 12 residues. DNA of the CDR3: TGTGCCAGCAGTTTAAATTCCCAGCCCCAGCATTTT. It translates to CASSLNSQPQHF.

The chain combines TRBV11-1 with TRBJ2-4; D may be TRBD2 (5 bases). V was cut by 5 bases and J by 2 bases, with 13 bases left in between. This CDR3 is 15 amino acids long. Germline loops: CDR1 SGHAT, CDR2 FQDESV (reference sequence). Written as DNA, the CDR3 is TGTGCCAGCAGCCAGATTAGGGAGACCAAAAACATTCAGTACTTC. It encodes CASSQIRETKNIQYF.

Ten or more counts support this clonotype. The rearrangement joins TRBV6-5 to TRBJ1-3; D is uncertain. The CDR3 runs to 13 residues. CDR1 and CDR2 (germline): MNHEY, SVGAGI. V lost 2 bases to trimming and J lost 1 base, with 3 bases between them. CDR3 sequence (DNA): TGTGCCAGCAGTTACAGGTCTGGAAACACCATATATTTT. This encodes CASSYRSGNTIYF.

This clonotype occurred a few times. The chain carries TRBV12-3 or TRBV12-4 and TRBJ2-5; D not resolved. The length of the CDR3 is 13 residues. V lost 3 bases, J lost 5 bases, and 10 bases lay in between. The DNA of the CDR3 is TGTGCCAGCAGTTTTACCCAAAGGGAGACCCAGTACTTC. This translates into CASSFTQRETQYF.

This chain joins TRBV27 and TRBJ2-7; D is possibly TRBD1 (6 bases). CDR1 and CDR2 from the germline V gene are MNHEY and SMNVEV (reference sequence). Deletions cut 0 bases from V and 2 bases from J, with 26 bases between. The CDR3 is 20 residues long. This CDR3 reads CASSLSEKALLRGQPYEQYF. In nucleotides, the CDR3 is TGTGCCAGCAGTTTATCGGAAAAGGCCCTCTTGAGGGGACAACCCTACGAGCAGTACTTC.

This clonotype appeared many times. The chain has TRBV6-5 and TRBJ1-5, with a tentative D call TRBD1 (6 bases). Germline CDR1 and CDR2: MNHEY and SVGAGI. This CDR3 spans 14 amino acids. V dropped 6 bases and J dropped 6 bases, with 15 bases sitting between them. CDR3 nucleotide sequence: TGTGCCAGCAGCCGCCGGAGGGGGGGTCAGCCCCAGCATTTT. As protein: CASSRRRGGQPQHF.

This clonotype was seen at least ten times. The CDR3 DNA follows: TGTGCCAGTAGTGGCAGGGATGGGGGTTCACCCCTCCACTTT. It encodes CASSGRDGGSPLHF. The chain uses TRBV19 and TRBJ1-6; tentatively, D is TRBD1 (5 bases). This CDR3 comprises 14 residues. Deletions cut 5 bases from V and 9 bases from J, with 14 bases between. Looked up from germline, CDR1 is LNHDA and CDR2 is SQIVND (reference sequence).

This clonotype has more than one count but fewer than ten. This rearrangement joins TRBV3-1 to TRBJ1-4; the D gene is possibly TRBD1 (5 bases). The length of the CDR3 is 16 residues. V was cut by 3 bases and J by 7 bases, with 18 bases left in between. Germline loops: CDR1 LGHDT, CDR2 YNNKEL (reference sequence). The CDR3 DNA sequence: TGTGCCAGCAGCCAGAGGAGGACACCCTGGAGTGAAAAACTGTTTTTT. Translating gives CASSQRRTPWSEKLFF.

This clonotype showed up just a few times. The rearrangement joins TRBV19 to TRBJ2-5; possible D gene TRBD1, 6 bases. This CDR3 contains 15 residues. CDR1 and CDR2 from the germline V gene are LNHDA and SQIVND (reference sequence). Deletions cut 5 bases from V and 2 bases from J, with 15 bases between. CDR3 loop: CASSLQGQGQETQYF. The CDR3, as DNA: TGTGCCAGTAGTCTCCAGGGGCAGGGACAAGAGACCCAGTACTTC.

This clonotype appeared many times. In DNA, the CDR3 is TGTGCCAGCAGCGCCCGGAACAGGGGGTCGGGGTATGGCTACACCTTC. It translates to CASSARNRGSGYGYTF. The J gene is TRBJ1-2, the V gene TRBV7-2; the match to TRBD1 covers 8 bases. Trimming took 5 bases from V and 5 from J; bases not matched to a gene: 13. The CDR3 has 16 amino acids. The germline gives CDR1 SGHTA, CDR2 FQGNSA.

This clonotype showed up many times. The chain combines TRBV29-1 with TRBJ2-1; 8 bases map to TRBD1. V lost 0 bases to trimming and J lost 0 bases; unmatched junction nucleotides: 4. The CDR3 covers 16 residues. Per germline, CDR1 SQVTM and CDR2 ANQGSEA. CDR3 DNA: TGCAGCGTTGAAGAAGGCCAGGGGGCCTCCTACAATGAGCAGTTCTTC. It encodes CSVEEGQGASYNEQFF.

This clonotype was picked up a small number of times. The chain links TRBV5-1 to TRBJ2-5; D is undetermined. Looked up from germline, CDR1 is SGHRS and CDR2 is YFSETQ. The length of the CDR3 is 15 residues. The V and J ends lost 0 bases and 0 bases respectively, with 9 bases between them. The CDR3 DNA sequence: TGCGCCAGCAGCTTGGGAGCAGGTTACCAAGAGACCCAGTACTTC. Protein: CASSLGAGYQETQYF.

This clonotype was observed a few times. The chain employs TRBV2 and TRBJ1-1; no reliable D call. In germline, CDR1 is SNHLY, CDR2 FYNNEI. Trimming took 7 bases from V and 0 from J, leaving 9 bases between them. This CDR3 is 13 amino acids long. CDR3 nucleotides: TGTGCCAGCATCCCAGAGATGAACACTGAAGCTTTCTTT. This translates into CASIPEMNTEAFF.

J is TRBJ2-1 and V is TRBV6-4; a possible D gene is TRBD1 (6 bases). Trimming stripped 6 bases from V and 7 bases from J, with 13 bases between. The CDR3 length is 13 residues. Germline CDR1 MRHNA, CDR2 SNTAGT. The CDR3 loop is CASRGGSGNEQFF. The DNA for the CDR3 is TGTGCCAGCAGAGGGGGTTCCGGGAATGAGCAGTTCTTC.

This clonotype was detected many times. The genes are TRBV11-2 and TRBJ2-5; 9 bases match TRBD2. The CDR3 contains 16 residues. V was pared by 0 bases and J by 5 bases, with 7 bases of the junction left unmatched. Germline CDR1 reads SGHAT; CDR2 reads FQNNGV. This CDR3 is CASSLDGGGAVETQYF. The CDR3 DNA follows: TGTGCCAGCAGCTTAGACGGCGGGGGGGCTGTGGAGACCCAGTACTTC.

The chain combines TRBV3-1 with TRBJ1-5; no firm D call. In germline, CDR1 is LGHDT, CDR2 YNNKEL (reference sequence). This CDR3 has 15 amino acids. V was clipped by 0 bases and J by 5 bases, with 11 bases between them. CDR3 amino acids: CASSQDWGGHQPQHF. The CDR3 nucleotides are TGTGCCAGCAGCCAAGATTGGGGTGGTCATCAGCCCCAGCATTTT.

This clonotype has a handful of counts. This chain joins TRBV6-5 and TRBJ1-6; the D is unclear. Deletions cut 0 bases from V and 9 bases from J, with 9 bases between. The CDR3 has 14 residues. The germline CDR1 and CDR2 sequences are MNHEY and SVGAGI. In nucleotides, the CDR3 is TGTGCCAGCAGTTACTCCATAAAGGGTTCACCCCTCCACTTT. Translated, it gives CASSYSIKGSPLHF.

This clonotype was counted only a few times. V and J are TRBV5-1 and TRBJ1-5; D is undetermined. Germline CDR1 SGHRS, CDR2 YFSETQ. The germline V and J ends were trimmed by 4 bases and 0 bases, with 14 bases remaining between them. This CDR3 region has 16 residues. The CDR3 loop reads CASSERRTASNQPQHF. Here the CDR3 DNA reads TGCGCCAGCAGCGAACGTCGAACAGCTAGCAATCAGCCCCAGCATTTT.

This clonotype was seen only a few times. The rearrangement joins TRBV20-1 to TRBJ1-4; tentatively, D is TRBD1 (6 bases). The germline CDR1 and CDR2 sequences are DFQATT and SNEGSKA (reference sequence). The V and J ends lost 6 bases and 5 bases respectively, with 16 bases between them. This CDR3 region has 14 residues. The CDR3 DNA is TGCAGTGCCCCCGGCGGGGGCTGGAATGAAAAACTGTTTTTT. This encodes CSAPGGGWNEKLFF.

The chain links TRBV4-2 to TRBJ2-2, with 7 bases lining up with TRBD2. CDR3 length: 16 amino acids. Germline V gene sequence: CDR1 LGHNA, CDR2 YNFKEQ. Germline trimming cut 1 base from V and 2 bases from J; bases unmatched to any gene: 4. The CDR3 is CASSQAGTTNTGELFF. For the CDR3, the DNA is TGTGCCAGCAGCCAAGCTGGGACTACAAACACCGGGGAGCTGTTTTTT.

The V gene is TRBV12-3 or TRBV12-4, the J gene TRBJ2-1; TRBD1 aligns across 7 bases. V lost 1 base, J lost 16 bases, and 4 bases stayed unmatched. CDR3 length: 11 amino acids. The CDR3 DNA is TGTGCCAGCAGTTTAGAGGGGGCGCTTTTCTTC. It translates to CASSLEGALFF.

Written as DNA, the CDR3 is TGTGCCAGCAGTTACCGCGTCAGGGAAAGCTCTGGGGCCAACGTCCTGACTTTC. The encoded protein is CASSYRVRESSGANVLTF. The V and J genes are TRBV6-2 or TRBV6-3 and TRBJ2-6; D may be TRBD1 (5 bases). This CDR3 region has 18 residues. V was pared by 2 bases and J by 0 bases, with 14 bases between. CDR1 is MNHEY and CDR2 is SVGEGT in the germline V gene.

The genes are TRBV9 and TRBJ2-2, with D unclear. The CDR3 is 15 amino acids. The V end was cut by 0 bases, the J end by 1 base, with 7 bases between. Germline CDR1 reads SGDLS; CDR2 reads YYNGEE. Written as DNA, the CDR3 is TGTGCCAGCAGCGTAGAACCAGAGAACACCGGGGAGCTGTTTTTT. This translates into CASSVEPENTGELFF.

This clonotype came up a few times. This sequence joins TRBV6-5 and TRBJ2-1; possibly TRBD2 for D (7 bases). The CDR3 consists of 15 residues. Germline V gene data show CDR1 as MNHEY and CDR2 as SVGAGI. The ends were cut back, 2 bases at V and 5 bases at J, with 13 bases in the middle. CDR3 DNA sequence: TGTGCCAGCAGTTACACCCCGGGGGGCCACAATGAGCAGTTCTTC. It specifies CASSYTPGGHNEQFF.

The V gene is TRBV7-3, the J gene TRBJ1-1; the D is unclear. The CDR3 extends over 13 amino acids. V shed 5 bases and J shed 5 bases, with 12 bases lying between them. Germline CDR1 SGHTA, CDR2 FQGTGA. CDR3 amino acids: CASSPVGLTEAFF. Written as DNA, the CDR3 is TGTGCCAGCAGCCCCGTGGGTTTGACTGAAGCTTTCTTT. Complete variable domain (other parts from reference TRBV7-3 and TRBJ1-1): GAGVSQTPSNKVTEKGKYVELRCDPISGHTALYWYRQSLGQGPEFLIYFQGTGAADDSGLPNDRFFAVRPEGSVSTLKIQRTERGDSAVYLCASSPVGLTEAFFGQGTRLTVV.

V is TRBV18 and J is TRBJ1-1, with TRBD1 as a possible D gene (5 bases). Germline loops: CDR1 KGHSH, CDR2 LQKENI. This CDR3 is built from 14 residues. The V end lost 5 bases, the J end lost 7 bases, and 17 bases lay between the germline ends. The chain's CDR3 is CASSSLGTVSEAFF. CDR3 in DNA: TGTGCCAGCTCATCACTCGGGACCGTAAGTGAAGCTTTCTTT. Complete variable domain (other parts from reference TRBV18 and TRBJ1-1): NAGVMQNPRHLVRRRGQEARLRCSPMKGHSHVYWYRQLPEEGLKFMVYLQKENIIDESGMPKERFSAEFPKEGPSILRIQQVVRGDSAAYFCASSSLGTVSEAFFGQGTRLTVV.

The table lists this clonotype with many counts. This chain connects TRBV5-1 to TRBJ2-5; 7 positions agree with TRBD1. CDR3 size: 15 residues. Germline assignment: CDR1 SGHRS and CDR2 YFSETQ. V lost 2 bases and J lost 5; bases outside the gene matches: 9. CDR3 amino acids: CASSFSDRVTETQYF. The CDR3 DNA follows: TGCGCCAGCAGCTTCTCAGACAGGGTTACGGAGACCCAGTACTTC.

This chain uses TRBV5-1 with TRBJ1-4; D gene ambiguous. Between the trimmed V and J ends, which lost 0 bases and 5 bases, there was a span of 14 bases. The germline V gene encodes CDR1 SGHRS and CDR2 YFSETQ. The CDR3 is made up of 16 amino acids. CDR3 region: CASSLGQAIINEKLFF. The CDR3 DNA sequence: TGCGCCAGCAGCTTGGGGCAGGCGATTATAAATGAAAAACTGTTTTTT.

This clonotype was counted ten times or more. The V call is TRBV4-1, the J call TRBJ2-2; the D is unclear. The CDR3 loop spans 13 amino acids. Trimming removed 1 base at V and 8 bases at J, with 8 bases between. Germline-derived CDR1 and CDR2 are MGHRA and YSYEKL. This chain's CDR3 is CASSQVPEGELFF. The CDR3 coding sequence is TGCGCCAGCAGCCAAGTTCCGGAGGGGGAGCTGTTTTTT.